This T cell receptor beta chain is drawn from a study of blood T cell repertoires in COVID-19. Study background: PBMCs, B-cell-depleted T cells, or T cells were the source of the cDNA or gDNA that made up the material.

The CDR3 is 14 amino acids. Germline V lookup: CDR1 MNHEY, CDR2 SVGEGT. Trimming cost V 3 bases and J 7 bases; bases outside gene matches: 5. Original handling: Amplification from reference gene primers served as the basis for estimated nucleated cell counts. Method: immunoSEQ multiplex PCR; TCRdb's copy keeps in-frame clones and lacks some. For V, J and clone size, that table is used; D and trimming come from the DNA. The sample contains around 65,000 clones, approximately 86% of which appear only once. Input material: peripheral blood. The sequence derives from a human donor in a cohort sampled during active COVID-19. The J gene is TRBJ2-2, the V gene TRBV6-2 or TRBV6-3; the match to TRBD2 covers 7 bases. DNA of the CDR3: TGTGCCAGCAGTTATTGGGAGGGGAACGGGGAGCTGTTTTTT. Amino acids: CASSYWEGNGELFF.